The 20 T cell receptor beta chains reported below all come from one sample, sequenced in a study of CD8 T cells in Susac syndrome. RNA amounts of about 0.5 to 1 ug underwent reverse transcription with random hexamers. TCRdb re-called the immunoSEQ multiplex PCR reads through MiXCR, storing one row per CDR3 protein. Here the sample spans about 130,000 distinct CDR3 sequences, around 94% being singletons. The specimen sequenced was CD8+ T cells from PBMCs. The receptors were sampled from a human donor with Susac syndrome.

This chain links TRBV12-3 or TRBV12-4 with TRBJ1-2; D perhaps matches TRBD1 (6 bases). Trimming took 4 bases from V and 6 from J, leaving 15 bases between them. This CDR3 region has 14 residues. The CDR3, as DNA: TGTGCCAGCAGTTGGGGACACCGAAGGGATGGCTACACCTTC. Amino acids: CASSWGHRRDGYTF.

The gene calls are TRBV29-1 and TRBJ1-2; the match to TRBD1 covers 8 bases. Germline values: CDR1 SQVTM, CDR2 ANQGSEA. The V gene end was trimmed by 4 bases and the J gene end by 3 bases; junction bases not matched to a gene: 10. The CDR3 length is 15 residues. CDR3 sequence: CSVVGGDRGYYGYTF. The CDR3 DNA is TGCAGCGTTGTGGGGGGCGACAGGGGCTACTATGGCTACACCTTC.

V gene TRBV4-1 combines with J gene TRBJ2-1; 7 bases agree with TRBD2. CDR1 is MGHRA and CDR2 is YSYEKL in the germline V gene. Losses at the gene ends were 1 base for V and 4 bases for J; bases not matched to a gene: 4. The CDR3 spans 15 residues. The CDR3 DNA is TGCGCCAGCAGCCAAGTTGCTAGCGGATACAATGAGCAGTTCTTC. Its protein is CASSQVASGYNEQFF.

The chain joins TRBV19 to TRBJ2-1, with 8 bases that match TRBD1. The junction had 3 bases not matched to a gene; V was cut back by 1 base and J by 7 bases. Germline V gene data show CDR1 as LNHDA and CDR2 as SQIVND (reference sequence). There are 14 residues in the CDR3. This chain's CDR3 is CASSIGTGWNEQFF. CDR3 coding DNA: TGTGCCAGTAGTATAGGGACAGGGTGGAATGAGCAGTTCTTC. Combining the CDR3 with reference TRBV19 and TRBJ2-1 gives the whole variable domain DGGITQSPKYLFRKEGQNVTLSCEQNLNHDAMYWYRQDPGQGLRLIYYSQIVNDFQKGDIAEGYSVSREKKESFPLTVTSAQKNPTAFYLCASSIGTGWNEQFFGPGTRLTVL.

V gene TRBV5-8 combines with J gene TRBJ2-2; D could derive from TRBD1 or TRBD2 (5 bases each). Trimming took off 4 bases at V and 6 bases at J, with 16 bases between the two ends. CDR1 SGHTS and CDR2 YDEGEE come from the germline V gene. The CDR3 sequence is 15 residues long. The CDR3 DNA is TGTGCCAGCAGCCCCGGGACCCTGAAGGCCGGGGAGCTGTTTTTT. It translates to CASSPGTLKAGELFF.

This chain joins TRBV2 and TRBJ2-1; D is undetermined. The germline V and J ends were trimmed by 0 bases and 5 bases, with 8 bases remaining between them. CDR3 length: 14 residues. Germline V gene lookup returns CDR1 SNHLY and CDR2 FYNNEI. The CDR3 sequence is CASSEANNNNEQFF. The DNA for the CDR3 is TGTGCCAGCAGTGAAGCAAATAATAACAATGAGCAGTTCTTC.

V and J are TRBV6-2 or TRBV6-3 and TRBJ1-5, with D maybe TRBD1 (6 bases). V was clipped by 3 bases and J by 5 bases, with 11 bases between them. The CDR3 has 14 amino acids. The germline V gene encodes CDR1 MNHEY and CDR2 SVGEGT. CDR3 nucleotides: TGTGCCAGCAGTTATGAACAGGGCTATCAGCCCCAGCATTTT. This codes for CASSYEQGYQPQHF.

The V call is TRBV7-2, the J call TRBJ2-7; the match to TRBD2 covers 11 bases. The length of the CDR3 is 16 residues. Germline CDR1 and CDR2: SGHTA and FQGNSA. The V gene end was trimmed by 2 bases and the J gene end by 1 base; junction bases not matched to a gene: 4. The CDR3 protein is CASSLTSGSESYEQYF. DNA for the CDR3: TGTGCCAGCAGCTTAACTAGCGGGAGTGAGTCCTACGAGCAGTACTTC.

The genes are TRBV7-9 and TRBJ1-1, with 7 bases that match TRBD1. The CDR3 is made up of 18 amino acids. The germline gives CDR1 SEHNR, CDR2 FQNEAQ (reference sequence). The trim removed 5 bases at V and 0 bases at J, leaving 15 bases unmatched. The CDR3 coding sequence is TGTGCCAGCAGCCCCTTGACAGGGAACCTTTTATTGAACACTGAAGCTTTCTTT. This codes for CASSPLTGNLLLNTEAFF.

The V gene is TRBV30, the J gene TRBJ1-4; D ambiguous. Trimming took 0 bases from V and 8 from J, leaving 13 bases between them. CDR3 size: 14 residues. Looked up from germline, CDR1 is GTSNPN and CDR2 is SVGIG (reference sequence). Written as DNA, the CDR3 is TGTGCCTGGAGTGTATCCACTTCTATCGAAAAACTGTTTTTT. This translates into CAWSVSTSIEKLFF.

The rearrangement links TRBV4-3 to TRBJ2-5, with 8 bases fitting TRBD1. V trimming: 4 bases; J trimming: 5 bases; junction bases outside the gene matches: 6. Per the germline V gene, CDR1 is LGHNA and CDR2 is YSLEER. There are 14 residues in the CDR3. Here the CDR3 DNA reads TGCGCCAGCAGCCGGACAGGGAGAGGGGAGACCCAGTACTTC. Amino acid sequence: CASSRTGRGETQYF.

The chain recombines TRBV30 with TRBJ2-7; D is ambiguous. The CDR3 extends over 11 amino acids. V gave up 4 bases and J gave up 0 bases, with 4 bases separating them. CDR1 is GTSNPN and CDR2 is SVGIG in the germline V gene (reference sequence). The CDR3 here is CAWTASYEQYF. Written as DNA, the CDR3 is TGTGCCTGGACGGCCTCCTACGAGCAGTACTTC.

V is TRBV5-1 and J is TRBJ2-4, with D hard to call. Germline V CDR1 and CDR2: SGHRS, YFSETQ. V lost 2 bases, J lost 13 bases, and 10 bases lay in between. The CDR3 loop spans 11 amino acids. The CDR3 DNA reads TGCGCCAGCAGCTTTTCTGGATTCCAGTACTTC. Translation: CASSFSGFQYF.

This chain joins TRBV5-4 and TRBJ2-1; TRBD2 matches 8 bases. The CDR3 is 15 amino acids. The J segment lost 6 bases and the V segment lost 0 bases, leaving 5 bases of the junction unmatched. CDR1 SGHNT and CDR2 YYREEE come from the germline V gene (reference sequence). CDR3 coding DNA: TGTGCCAGCAGCTTGGAGGGAGCGGGAGCCAATGAGCAGTTCTTC. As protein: CASSLEGAGANEQFF. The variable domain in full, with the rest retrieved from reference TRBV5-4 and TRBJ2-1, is ETGVTQSPTHLIKTRGQQVTLRCSSQSGHNTVSWYQQALGQGPQFIFQYYREEENGRGNFPPRFSGLQFPNYSSELNVNALELDDSALYLCASSLEGAGANEQFFGPGTRLTVL.

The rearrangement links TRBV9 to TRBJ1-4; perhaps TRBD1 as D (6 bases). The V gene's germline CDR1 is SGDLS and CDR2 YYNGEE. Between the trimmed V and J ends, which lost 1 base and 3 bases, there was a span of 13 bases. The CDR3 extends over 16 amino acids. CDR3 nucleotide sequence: TGTGCCAGCAGCGTATCCGACCGGGGGCCTAATGAAAAACTGTTTTTT. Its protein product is CASSVSDRGPNEKLFF.

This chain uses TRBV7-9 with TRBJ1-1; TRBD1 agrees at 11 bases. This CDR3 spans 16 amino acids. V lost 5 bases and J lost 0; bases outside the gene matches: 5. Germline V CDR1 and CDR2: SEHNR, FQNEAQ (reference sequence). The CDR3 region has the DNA TGTGCCAGCAGCCGGACAGGGGGCGCCTTGAACACTGAAGCTTTCTTT. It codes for CASSRTGGALNTEAFF.

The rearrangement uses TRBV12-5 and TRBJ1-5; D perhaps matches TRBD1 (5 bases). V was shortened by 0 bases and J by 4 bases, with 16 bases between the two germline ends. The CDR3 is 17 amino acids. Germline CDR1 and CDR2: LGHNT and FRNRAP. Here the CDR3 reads CASGLVLSGGVNQPQHF. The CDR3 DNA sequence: TGTGCTAGTGGTTTGGTACTAAGCGGGGGGGTAAATCAGCCCCAGCATTTT.

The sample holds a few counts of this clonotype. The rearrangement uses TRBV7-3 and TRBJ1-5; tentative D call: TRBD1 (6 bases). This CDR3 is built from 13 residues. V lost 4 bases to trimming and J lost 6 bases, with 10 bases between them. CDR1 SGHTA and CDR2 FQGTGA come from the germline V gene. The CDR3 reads CASSCRQAQPQHF. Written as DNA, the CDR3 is TGTGCCAGCAGCTGCCGACAGGCTCAGCCCCAGCATTTT.

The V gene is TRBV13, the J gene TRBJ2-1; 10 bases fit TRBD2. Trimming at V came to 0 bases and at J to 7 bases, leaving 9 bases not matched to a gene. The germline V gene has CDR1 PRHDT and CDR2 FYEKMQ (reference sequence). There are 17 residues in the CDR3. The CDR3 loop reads CASSLGLASGSLNEQFF. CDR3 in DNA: TGTGCCAGCAGCTTAGGTTTGGCTAGCGGGAGTTTAAATGAGCAGTTCTTC.

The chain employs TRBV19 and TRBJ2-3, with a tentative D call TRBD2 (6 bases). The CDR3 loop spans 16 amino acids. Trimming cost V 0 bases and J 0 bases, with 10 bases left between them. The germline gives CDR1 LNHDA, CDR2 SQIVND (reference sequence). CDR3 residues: CASSIDREQSTDTQYF. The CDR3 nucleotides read TGTGCCAGTAGTATAGATCGGGAGCAGAGCACAGATACGCAGTATTTT.